This T cell receptor (beta chain) was profiled in a study of PD-1 blockade in classical Hodgkin lymphoma. Points from the study as a whole: Compared with healthy donors, newly diagnosed patients reportedly showed lower baseline TCR diversity. Excluded were patients who started nivolumab under 1 year after ASCT, a group that had lower diversity. CD4+ TCR diversity climbed significantly by C4D1, unlike CD8+ TCR diversity.

On this clone: What it recognizes is unknown.

Profiled with immunoSEQ multiplex PCR; TCRdb holds only in-frame clones, not every one. The table records 40,000 or so clones, around 86% of them present only once. The V and J ends lost 0 bases and 0 bases respectively, with 13 bases between them. CDR3 length equals 17 residues. The germline V gene has CDR1 SGHDN and CDR2 FVKESK. Each patient relapsed following autologous stem cell transplantation, and prior brentuximab vedotin exposure differed. The specimen comprised peripheral blood mononuclear cells (PBMCs), sampled before the second cycle of nivolumab. The sequence came from a human donor with classical Hodgkin lymphoma. The chain employs TRBV14 and TRBJ2-3, with D unclear. CDR3: CASSQDLSAASTDTQYF. CDR3 coding DNA: TGTGCCAGCAGCCAAGATCTTAGTGCAGCTAGCACAGATACGCAGTATTTT.